This T cell receptor (beta chain) was found in a study of early T cells in non-severe SARS-CoV-2 infection (dated by TCRdb to about 2021). General notes on the study: TCR sequencing used bulk RNA from unsorted whole blood, so alpha and beta chains could not be paired. What the study reported, not specific to this receptor: Matching against VDJdb was skewed toward anti-spike CD8 responses, likely underestimated virus-specific expansions, and missed private and CD4 specificities.

Receptor amplification or capture employed 5' RACE. TCRdb lists the instrument as NextSeq 500. To correct for sequencing error and PCR bias, the TCR library protocol tagged individual cDNA molecules with unique molecular identifiers. Both TCR alpha and beta chains were sequenced, and tight co-correlation was observed between alpha and beta sequence abundances in each sample. Per the original workflow: V gene, J gene and CDR3 annotation of TCR sequences was performed with Decombinator V4. TCRs were defined as expanded if a significant change between any two time points was detected under a Poisson model with p below 0.0001. TCR abundances were normalised to the total number of TCRs sequenced per sample and expressed as counts per million. MAIT TCRs were defined by TRAV1-2 paired with TRAJ12, TRAJ20 or TRAJ33, and iNKT TCRs by TRAV10 paired with TRAJ18. VDJdb, accessed 1 November 2021, was searched for CMV, EBV and SARS-CoV-2 annotated TCRs, excluding TCRs annotated for multiple antigens. TCRdb trimmed the raw reads at Q25, called clones with MiXCR and kept productive beta chains. Identical CDR3 proteins give one entry, which carries the most common genes and DNA. It is TCRdb's table, rather than the study itself, that gives the V and J calls and clone size. The sample yields about 48,000 distinct CDR3 sequences; around 10% were counted once. The ten biggest clones cover 7.5% to 9% of the sample.

Trimming leaves V shorter by 4 bases and J shorter by 5 bases, with the junction holding 2 bases beyond the gene matches. Per the germline V gene (reference sequence), GTSNPN is the CDR1 and SVGIG is the CDR2. Measured from the cysteine to the phenylalanine, the CDR3 is 12 residues long. CDR3 DNA is the only sequence kept; it has 36 bases, read in frame from the first base. This clonotype was detected a few times. The target of this receptor is not known. Base qualities are missing; no much larger clone stands one base away. The study was a case-control design nested within a healthcare worker cohort in London, UK, with weekly nasopharyngeal swab PCR tests and blood sampling. Healthcare workers were recruited during the week of the UK lockdown, between 23 and 31 March 2020, and followed weekly for up to roughly 15 weeks.

The chain is made from TRBV30 and TRBJ1-2; 9 middle bases align to TRBD1. This receptor was obtained from an adult who was a healthcare worker with PCR-confirmed SARS-CoV-2 infection or an uninfected control (not recorded which). Sequenced sample: whole blood. The CDR3 region: CAWNGQGYGYTF. The nucleotides are TGTGCCTGGAACGGACAGGGGTATGGCTACACCTTC.